What follows are 9 T cell receptor beta chains derived from one specimen sequenced in a study of CDR3 diversity in severe acne. TCRdb re-called the PCR reads through MiXCR, storing one row per CDR3 protein. This sample yields about 90,000 distinct CDR3 sequences, of which 45% to 55% are seen a single time; 11% belongs to the top ten. The sequencing input was blood. These receptors were taken from a male donor with severe acne vulgaris.

This clonotype was seen a few times. Just one base apart from a much larger clone, this may be a read error. The chain uses TRBV25-1 and TRBJ1-2; D not resolved. Looked up from germline, CDR1 is MGHDK and CDR2 is SYGVNS. The CDR3 contains 15 residues. Trimming took 5 bases from V and 3 from J, leaving 16 bases between them. CDR3 in amino acids: CASSLHGPGDYGYTF. Written as DNA, the CDR3 is TGTGCCAGCAGTCTCCATGGGCCAGGCGACTATGGCTACACCTTC.

V usage is TRBV28 and J usage is TRBJ1-2, with D unclear. The germline CDR1 and CDR2 sequences are MDHEN and SYDVKM. The ends were cut back, 11 bases at V and 13 bases at J, with 11 bases in the middle. The CDR3 is 8 amino acids. CDR3: CAREVITF. The CDR3 DNA reads TGTGCCCGGGAAGTAATCACCTTC.

The chain is built from TRBV24-1 and TRBJ1-2; 9 nucleotides align to TRBD1. J gave up 6 bases and V 3 bases, and 4 bases lay outside the gene matches. From germline, CDR1 is KGHDR and CDR2 SFDVKD. The CDR3 sequence is 14 residues long. The DNA of the CDR3 is TGTGCCACCAGTGATGTCCGGGACAGGGATGGCTACACCTTC. This translates into CATSDVRDRDGYTF.

The sample holds many counts of this clonotype. The chain uses TRBV11-2 and TRBJ2-1, with a weak D call TRBD2 (5 bases). From germline, CDR1 is SGHAT and CDR2 FQNNGV. This CDR3 comprises 13 residues. Trimming removed 4 bases from V and 2 bases from J, with 6 bases in between. The chain's CDR3 is CASSSGTYNEQFF. Here the CDR3 DNA reads TGTGCCAGCAGCTCGGGGACCTACAATGAGCAGTTCTTC.

This clonotype has at least ten counts. This sequence joins TRBV24-1 and TRBJ2-5; 10 bases map to TRBD2. Germline values: CDR1 KGHDR, CDR2 SFDVKD. The CDR3 extends over 15 amino acids. Trimming at V came to 9 bases and at J to 4 bases, leaving 10 bases not matched to a gene. The CDR3 nucleotides are TGTGCCACCGCGACATCCGGGACTAGCGTAGAGACCCAGTACTTC. This encodes CATATSGTSVETQYF.

The chain carries TRBV7-9 and TRBJ1-4; maybe TRBD1 (5 bases). Trimming removed 4 bases at V and 7 bases at J, with 13 bases between. The CDR3 has 14 residues. Germline V lookup: CDR1 SEHNR, CDR2 FQNEAQ (reference sequence). DNA of the CDR3: TGTGCCAGCAGCTCCGGGACCCCAGGTGAAAAACTGTTTTTT. Amino acids: CASSSGTPGEKLFF. Based on the CDR3 plus reference TRBV7-9 and TRBJ1-4, the full variable domain is DTGVSQNPRHKITKRGQNVTFRCDPISEHNRLYWYRQTLGQGPEFLTYFQNEAQLEKSRLLSDRFSAERPKGSFSTLEIQRTEQGDSAMYLCASSSGTPGEKLFFGSGTQLSVL.

This clonotype was observed a few times. No conserved phenylalanine or tryptophan ends this CDR3, so it is likely a read error. The chain combines TRBV5-4 with TRBJ1-6; 8 bases are shared with TRBD1. Trimming removed 4 bases from V and 7 bases from J; junction bases left unmatched: 7. The germline gives CDR1 SGHNT, CDR2 YYREEE (reference sequence). This CDR3 has 15 residues. The CDR3 DNA is TGTGCCAGCAGCCCCGAACAGGGGGTCAATTCACCCCTCCACTCT. It is translated as CASSPEQGVNSPLHS.

This clonotype was counted at least ten times. The chain carries TRBV5-1 and TRBJ2-7; the D call may be TRBD1 or TRBD2 (6 bases each). V was cut by 6 bases and J by 6 bases, with 16 bases left in between. Germline V gives CDR1 SGHRS, CDR2 YFSETQ. The CDR3 has 13 amino acids. In nucleotides, the CDR3 is TGCGCCAGCAACCGGGACTGGGGGGCCGAGCAGTACTTC. Residues: CASNRDWGAEQYF.

The gene calls are TRBV7-9 and TRBJ1-1, with a possible D match to TRBD1 (5 bases). V shed 2 bases and J shed 8 bases, with 21 bases lying between them. There are 16 residues in the CDR3. Germline assignment: CDR1 SEHNR and CDR2 FQNEAQ (reference sequence). CDR3 loop: CASSLPSGALPPEAFF. As DNA, the CDR3 is TGTGCCAGCAGCTTACCTAGTGGGGCCCTTCCCCCCGAAGCTTTCTTT.